Each of the 10 T cell receptor beta chains below was sequenced from the same sample in a study of cytotoxic CD8 clonotypes in ibrutinib-treated CLL. Assay: immunoSEQ multiplex PCR; the TCRdb copy retains only in-frame clones and omits some. The table has 150,000 to 200,000 clones, about 88% seen once. The sequences come from PBMCs, collected at disease progression, from a patient treated with ibrutinib. The receptors stem from a human donor with chronic lymphocytic leukemia.

This clone is a singleton in its sample. The chain is built from TRBV5-8 and TRBJ1-1, with D possibly matching TRBD1 (6 bases). This CDR3 spans 13 amino acids. Trimming took off 4 bases at V and 6 bases at J, with 13 bases between the two ends. From germline, CDR1 is SGHTS and CDR2 YDEGEE. The CDR3 DNA sequence: TGTGCCAGCAGCCCGAGGGGGGTCCCTGAAGCTTTCTTT. Protein: CASSPRGVPEAFF.

The chain combines TRBV9 with TRBJ2-3; D not resolved. Deletions cut 1 base from V and 5 bases from J, with 8 bases between. Germline V CDR1 and CDR2: SGDLS, YYNGEE. The CDR3 runs 13 residues. The CDR3 region has the DNA TGTGCCAGCAGCGTAAATCCGAGAGATACGCAGTATTTT. Translated: CASSVNPRDTQYF. The entire variable domain, with the rest obtained from reference TRBV9 and TRBJ2-3, is as follows: DSGVTQTPKHLITATGQRVTLRCSPRSGDLSVYWYQQSLDQGLQFLIQYYNGEERAKGNILERFSAQQFPDLHSELNLSSLELGDSALYFCASSVNPRDTQYFGPGTRLTVL.

This chain links TRBV6-5 with TRBJ1-2; D uncertain. CDR3 length: 12 residues. The V end was cut by 6 bases, the J end by 3 bases, with 8 bases between. Germline assignment: CDR1 MNHEY and CDR2 SVGAGI. In DNA, the CDR3 is TGTGCCAGCAGAAACTGGGACTATGGCTACACCTTC. Residues: CASRNWDYGYTF.

This chain connects TRBV28 to TRBJ1-2; D gene unclear. V lost 3 bases to trimming and J lost 0 bases, with 8 bases between them. CDR3 length: 14 residues. Germline V gene sequence: CDR1 MDHEN, CDR2 SYDVKM. In DNA, the CDR3 is TGTGCCAGCAGTTTGAGGGTTTCTAACTATGGCTACACCTTC. This sequence encodes CASSLRVSNYGYTF.

V and J are TRBV10-3 and TRBJ2-1; 12 bases are shared with TRBD1. V lost 3 bases, J lost 9 bases, and 9 bases stayed unmatched. The CDR3 is 16 residues long. Germline assignment: CDR1 ENHRY and CDR2 SYGVKD. CDR3 DNA sequence: TGTGCCATCAGTGACCTGGGGGGACAGGGGGCAAGTGAGCAGTTCTTC. Its protein product is CAISDLGGQGASEQFF.

The chain carries TRBV7-3 and TRBJ2-5; TRBD1 agrees at 10 bases. V gave up 5 bases and J gave up 5 bases; unmatched junction bases: 2. CDR1 is SGHTA and CDR2 is FQGTGA in the germline V gene. The CDR3 length is 13 residues. CDR3 sequence: CASSPGQGETQYF. CDR3 coding DNA: TGTGCCAGCAGCCCGGGACAGGGGGAGACCCAGTACTTC.

The genes are TRBV5-6 and TRBJ2-1; D is unclear. The length of the CDR3 is 14 residues. Germline V gives CDR1 SGHDT, CDR2 YYEEEE. Between the trimmed V and J ends, which lost 0 bases and 0 bases, there was a span of 4 bases. This chain's CDR3 is CASSLGNSYNEQFF. DNA for the CDR3: TGTGCCAGCAGCTTGGGAAACTCCTACAATGAGCAGTTCTTC.

With respect to this clone: The germline gene is not matched at one end of the junction; a read error may be the cause. This sequence joins TRBV19 and TRBJ1-3; D is undetermined. Germline loops: CDR1 LNHDA, CDR2 SQIVND (reference sequence). The CDR3 is 15 amino acids. The CDR3 spells CASSPTWGSGNTIYF. The CDR3 region has the DNA TGTGCCAGTAGTCCGACTTGGGGATCTGGGAACACCATATATTTT.

This clone was recorded once. The chain has TRBV7-9 and TRBJ2-5; the D gene is possibly TRBD1 (5 bases). Per germline, CDR1 SEHNR and CDR2 FQNEAQ (reference sequence). The CDR3 contains 13 residues. Trimming stripped 2 bases from V and 2 bases from J, with 6 bases between. The CDR3 bases are TGTGCCAGCAGCTTACCAGGGCAAGAGACCCAGTACTTC. It codes for CASSLPGQETQYF.

The gene calls are TRBV19 and TRBJ2-1; possibly TRBD1 or TRBD2 for D (5 bases each). This CDR3 region has 16 residues. Germline V gives CDR1 LNHDA, CDR2 SQIVND (reference sequence). V lost 6 bases to trimming and J lost 8 bases, with 23 bases between them. CDR3 DNA sequence: TGTGCCAGTAGCGACCGCCCGGGACGAAGCAGCGATGAGCAGTTCTTC. This codes for CASSDRPGRSSDEQFF. The full variable domain, completed using reference TRBV19 and TRBJ2-1, is DGGITQSPKYLFRKEGQNVTLSCEQNLNHDAMYWYRQDPGQGLRLIYYSQIVNDFQKGDIAEGYSVSREKKESFPLTVTSAQKNPTAFYLCASSDRPGRSSDEQFFGPGTRLTVL.